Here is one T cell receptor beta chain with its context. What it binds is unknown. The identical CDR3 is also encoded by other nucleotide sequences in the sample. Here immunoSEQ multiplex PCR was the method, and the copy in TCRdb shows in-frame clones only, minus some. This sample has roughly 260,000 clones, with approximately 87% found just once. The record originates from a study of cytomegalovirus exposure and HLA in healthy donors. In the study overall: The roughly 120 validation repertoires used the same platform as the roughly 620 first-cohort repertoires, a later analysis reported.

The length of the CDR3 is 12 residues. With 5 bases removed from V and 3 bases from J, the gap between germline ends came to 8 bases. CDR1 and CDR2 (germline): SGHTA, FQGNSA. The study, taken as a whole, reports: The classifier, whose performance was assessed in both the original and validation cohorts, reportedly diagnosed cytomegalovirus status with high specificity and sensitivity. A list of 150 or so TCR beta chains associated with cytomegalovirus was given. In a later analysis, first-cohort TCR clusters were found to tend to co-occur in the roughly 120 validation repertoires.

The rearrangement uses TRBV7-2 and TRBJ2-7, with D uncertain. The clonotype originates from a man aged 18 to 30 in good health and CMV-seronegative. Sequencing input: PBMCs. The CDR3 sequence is CASSPRGYEQYF. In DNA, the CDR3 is TGTGCCAGCAGCCCTAGAGGCTACGAGCAGTACTTC.